This T cell receptor (beta chain) was retrieved from a study of blood T cell repertoires in COVID-19 (dated by TCRdb to about 2020). With respect to the entire study: Collaborator samples came from the United States, Italy and Spain and covered acute and convalescent phases of COVID-19. The repertoires were released in a freely available public database intended as a resource for research on the immune response to SARS-CoV-2. Subjects who had been exposed to COVID-19, were actively infected with it, or had recovered from it provided the deeply sampled blood TCRbeta repertoires that made up the dataset. Samples were obtained from the ongoing ImmuneRACE study (first 160 participants) and from about 1,300 subjects provided by 6 global collaborators. Sample metadata almost always included a de-identified subject ID, COVID-19 status, age in years and sex. The material from the prospective study consisted of cDNA or gDNA derived from T cells, B-cell-depleted T cells, or PBMCs. HLA class I and class II types, where available, came from metadata supplied by the sample provider rather than from assay-based typing. The study at large found these results: Clinical and demographic metadata were provided uncurated, with the amount varying by source and participant.

TCRbeta CDR3 regions were amplified from genomic DNA by means of the immunoSEQ Assay, a bias-controlled multiplex PCR. Turning to the authors' computational methods: The number of nucleated cells in each sample was estimated from the amplification of reference gene primers within the assay. To quantify the absolute abundance of each unique TCRbeta CDR3 rearrangement, sequence reads were collapsed and filtered. For each sample, productive Simpson clonality was calculated as the square root of Simpson's diversity index over productive rearrangements. As stored in TCRdb, this immuneACCESS dataset retains in-frame rearrangements with V and J assigned. A fraction of the clones does not appear; measured against another copy, unresolved V genes explain less than half of the discrepancy, and the remainder lacks a known reason. V, J and clone size reflect that table, while D and trimming were determined from the DNA. For this sample the table gives approximately 250,000 clones, of which 75% to 90% were detected only once. About 4.6% of the sample is in the top ten clones.

V is shortened by 3 bases, J by 2 bases, and the region joining them spans 13 bases. Based on the germline V gene, the CDR1 and CDR2 sequences are KGHSH and LQKENI. The CDR3 holds 15 amino acids from the cysteine to the phenylalanine. Only the CDR3 DNA is retained, 45 bases long and in frame from the first base. Points on this clone: Its antigen target is currently unknown. There are no base qualities to consult, and no much larger clone falls within one base.

A second Seattle source provided samples from volunteer blood donors who had recovered from COVID-19. Whole blood was collected in K2EDTA tubes by collaborating institutions according to the institutions' own protocols. For TCRbeta analysis, collaborators shipped samples as frozen whole blood, isolated PBMCs, or DNA extracted from either of those sample types. The V gene is TRBV18 and the J gene is TRBJ2-5; perhaps TRBD2 is the D gene, with 5 bases matching. What was sequenced was peripheral blood. This TCR came from a man aged 55 to 69 who had recovered from COVID-19. This receptor carries the CDR3 CASSPDGRLQETQYF. The nucleotide sequence is given as TGTGCCAGCTCACCGGATGGCAGACTACAAGAGACCCAGTACTTC.